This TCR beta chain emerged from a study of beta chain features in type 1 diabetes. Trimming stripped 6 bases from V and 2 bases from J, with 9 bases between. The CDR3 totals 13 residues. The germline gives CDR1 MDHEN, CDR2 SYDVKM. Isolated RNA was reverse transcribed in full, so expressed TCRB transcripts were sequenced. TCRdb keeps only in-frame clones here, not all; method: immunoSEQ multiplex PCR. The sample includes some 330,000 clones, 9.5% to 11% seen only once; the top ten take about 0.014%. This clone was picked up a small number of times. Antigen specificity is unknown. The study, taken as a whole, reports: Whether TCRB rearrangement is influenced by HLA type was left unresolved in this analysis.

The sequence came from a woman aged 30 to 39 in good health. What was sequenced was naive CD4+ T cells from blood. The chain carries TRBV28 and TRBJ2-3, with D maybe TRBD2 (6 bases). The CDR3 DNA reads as TGTGCCAGCAGCCCGGGGGTCACAGATACGCAGTATTTT. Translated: CASSPGVTDTQYF.